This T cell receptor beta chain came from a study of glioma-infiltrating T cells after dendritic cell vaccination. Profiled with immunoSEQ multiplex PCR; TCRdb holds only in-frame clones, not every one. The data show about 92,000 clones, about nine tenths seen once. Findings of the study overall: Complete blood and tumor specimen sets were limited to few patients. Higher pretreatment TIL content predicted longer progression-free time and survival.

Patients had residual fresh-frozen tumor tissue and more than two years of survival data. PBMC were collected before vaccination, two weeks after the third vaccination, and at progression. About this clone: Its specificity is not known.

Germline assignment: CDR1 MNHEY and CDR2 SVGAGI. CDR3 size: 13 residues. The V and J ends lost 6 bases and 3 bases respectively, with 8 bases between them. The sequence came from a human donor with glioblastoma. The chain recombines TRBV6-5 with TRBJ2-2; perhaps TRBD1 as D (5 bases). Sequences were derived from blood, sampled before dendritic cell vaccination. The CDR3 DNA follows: TGTGCCAGCAGAACAGGATACACCGGGGAGCTGTTTTTT. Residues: CASRTGYTGELFF.